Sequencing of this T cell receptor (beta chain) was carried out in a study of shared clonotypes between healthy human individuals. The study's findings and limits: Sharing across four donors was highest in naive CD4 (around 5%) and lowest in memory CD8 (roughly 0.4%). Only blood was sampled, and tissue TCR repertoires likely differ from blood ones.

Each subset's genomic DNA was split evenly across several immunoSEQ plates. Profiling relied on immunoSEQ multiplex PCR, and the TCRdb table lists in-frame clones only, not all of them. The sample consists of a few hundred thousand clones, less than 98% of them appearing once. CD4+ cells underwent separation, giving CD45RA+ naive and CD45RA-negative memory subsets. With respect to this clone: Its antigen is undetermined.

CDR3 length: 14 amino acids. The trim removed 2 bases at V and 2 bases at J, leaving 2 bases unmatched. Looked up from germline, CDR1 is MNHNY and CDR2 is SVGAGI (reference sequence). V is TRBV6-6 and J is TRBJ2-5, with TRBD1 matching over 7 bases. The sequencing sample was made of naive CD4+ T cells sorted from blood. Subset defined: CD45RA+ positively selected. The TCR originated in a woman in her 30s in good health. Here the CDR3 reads CASSYGRGQETQYF. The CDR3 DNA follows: TGTGCCAGCAGTTACGGCAGGGGGCAAGAGACCCAGTACTTC.